This entry lists 5 T cell receptor beta chains sequenced from one sample in a study of blood T cells in healthy people across ages. Primers used in a second PCR of about 6 to 11 cycles were a sample-barcoded 5' primer and a J-beta primer mix. A single record per CDR3 protein comes from TCRdb applying MiXCR to the 5' RACE reads. The sample carries about a million distinct CDR3 sequences, approximately 50% recorded once. The sequencing input was blood. The origin of the receptors is a woman aged 55-69 years in good health.

The chain recombines TRBV12-3 or TRBV12-4 with TRBJ2-3, with D unresolved. Trimming stripped 5 bases from V and 1 base from J, with 19 bases between. The CDR3 sequence is 17 residues long. CDR3 loop: CASSLRASGWGTDTQYF. CDR3 coding DNA: TGTGCCAGCAGTCTCCGGGCTTCAGGTTGGGGCACAGATACGCAGTATTTT.

The chain uses TRBV10-3 and TRBJ1-2; 7 nucleotides match TRBD1. This CDR3 contains 13 residues. Germline trimming cut 6 bases from V and 2 bases from J; bases unmatched to any gene: 3. Germline V gives CDR1 ENHRY, CDR2 SYGVKD. CDR3 in amino acids: CAIRGQENYGYTF. In DNA, the CDR3 is TGTGCCATCAGAGGACAGGAAAACTATGGCTACACCTTC.

This clonotype has a count of ten or more. The chain combines TRBV29-1 with TRBJ2-1; 8 nucleotides align to TRBD1. The CDR3 sequence is 14 residues long. Germline CDR1 and CDR2: SQVTM and ANQGSEA. V shed 7 bases and J 6 bases; nucleotides not matched to a gene: 11. The CDR3 loop is CSAYRDRLPNEQFF. CDR3 nucleotide sequence: TGCAGCGCCTACCGGGACAGGCTCCCCAATGAGCAGTTCTTC.

The rearrangement uses TRBV18 and TRBJ2-3, with D possibly matching TRBD2 (6 bases). Germline CDR1 KGHSH, CDR2 LQKENI. CDR3 length: 16 residues. V lost 3 bases and J 0 bases, leaving 13 bases between the germline ends. The CDR3 nucleotides read TGTGCCAGCTCACCGCTAGCGCACGCTAGCACAGATACGCAGTATTTT. Its translation is CASSPLAHASTDTQYF. Looking up the rest from reference TRBV18 and TRBJ2-3 gives the full variable domain: NAGVMQNPRHLVRRRGQEARLRCSPMKGHSHVYWYRQLPEEGLKFMVYLQKENIIDESGMPKERFSAEFPKEGPSILRIQQVVRGDSAAYFCASSPLAHASTDTQYFGPGTRLTVL.

The chain recombines TRBV5-1 with TRBJ2-5; TRBD1 is a possible D gene (6 bases). Per the germline V gene, CDR1 is SGHRS and CDR2 is YFSETQ. This CDR3 is 14 amino acids long. The V gene lost 3 bases and the J gene lost 2 bases, with 11 bases spanning the gap. The CDR3 loop is CASSSLGGQETQYF. CDR3 coding DNA: TGCGCCAGCAGCTCCCTAGGGGGTCAAGAGACCCAGTACTTC.